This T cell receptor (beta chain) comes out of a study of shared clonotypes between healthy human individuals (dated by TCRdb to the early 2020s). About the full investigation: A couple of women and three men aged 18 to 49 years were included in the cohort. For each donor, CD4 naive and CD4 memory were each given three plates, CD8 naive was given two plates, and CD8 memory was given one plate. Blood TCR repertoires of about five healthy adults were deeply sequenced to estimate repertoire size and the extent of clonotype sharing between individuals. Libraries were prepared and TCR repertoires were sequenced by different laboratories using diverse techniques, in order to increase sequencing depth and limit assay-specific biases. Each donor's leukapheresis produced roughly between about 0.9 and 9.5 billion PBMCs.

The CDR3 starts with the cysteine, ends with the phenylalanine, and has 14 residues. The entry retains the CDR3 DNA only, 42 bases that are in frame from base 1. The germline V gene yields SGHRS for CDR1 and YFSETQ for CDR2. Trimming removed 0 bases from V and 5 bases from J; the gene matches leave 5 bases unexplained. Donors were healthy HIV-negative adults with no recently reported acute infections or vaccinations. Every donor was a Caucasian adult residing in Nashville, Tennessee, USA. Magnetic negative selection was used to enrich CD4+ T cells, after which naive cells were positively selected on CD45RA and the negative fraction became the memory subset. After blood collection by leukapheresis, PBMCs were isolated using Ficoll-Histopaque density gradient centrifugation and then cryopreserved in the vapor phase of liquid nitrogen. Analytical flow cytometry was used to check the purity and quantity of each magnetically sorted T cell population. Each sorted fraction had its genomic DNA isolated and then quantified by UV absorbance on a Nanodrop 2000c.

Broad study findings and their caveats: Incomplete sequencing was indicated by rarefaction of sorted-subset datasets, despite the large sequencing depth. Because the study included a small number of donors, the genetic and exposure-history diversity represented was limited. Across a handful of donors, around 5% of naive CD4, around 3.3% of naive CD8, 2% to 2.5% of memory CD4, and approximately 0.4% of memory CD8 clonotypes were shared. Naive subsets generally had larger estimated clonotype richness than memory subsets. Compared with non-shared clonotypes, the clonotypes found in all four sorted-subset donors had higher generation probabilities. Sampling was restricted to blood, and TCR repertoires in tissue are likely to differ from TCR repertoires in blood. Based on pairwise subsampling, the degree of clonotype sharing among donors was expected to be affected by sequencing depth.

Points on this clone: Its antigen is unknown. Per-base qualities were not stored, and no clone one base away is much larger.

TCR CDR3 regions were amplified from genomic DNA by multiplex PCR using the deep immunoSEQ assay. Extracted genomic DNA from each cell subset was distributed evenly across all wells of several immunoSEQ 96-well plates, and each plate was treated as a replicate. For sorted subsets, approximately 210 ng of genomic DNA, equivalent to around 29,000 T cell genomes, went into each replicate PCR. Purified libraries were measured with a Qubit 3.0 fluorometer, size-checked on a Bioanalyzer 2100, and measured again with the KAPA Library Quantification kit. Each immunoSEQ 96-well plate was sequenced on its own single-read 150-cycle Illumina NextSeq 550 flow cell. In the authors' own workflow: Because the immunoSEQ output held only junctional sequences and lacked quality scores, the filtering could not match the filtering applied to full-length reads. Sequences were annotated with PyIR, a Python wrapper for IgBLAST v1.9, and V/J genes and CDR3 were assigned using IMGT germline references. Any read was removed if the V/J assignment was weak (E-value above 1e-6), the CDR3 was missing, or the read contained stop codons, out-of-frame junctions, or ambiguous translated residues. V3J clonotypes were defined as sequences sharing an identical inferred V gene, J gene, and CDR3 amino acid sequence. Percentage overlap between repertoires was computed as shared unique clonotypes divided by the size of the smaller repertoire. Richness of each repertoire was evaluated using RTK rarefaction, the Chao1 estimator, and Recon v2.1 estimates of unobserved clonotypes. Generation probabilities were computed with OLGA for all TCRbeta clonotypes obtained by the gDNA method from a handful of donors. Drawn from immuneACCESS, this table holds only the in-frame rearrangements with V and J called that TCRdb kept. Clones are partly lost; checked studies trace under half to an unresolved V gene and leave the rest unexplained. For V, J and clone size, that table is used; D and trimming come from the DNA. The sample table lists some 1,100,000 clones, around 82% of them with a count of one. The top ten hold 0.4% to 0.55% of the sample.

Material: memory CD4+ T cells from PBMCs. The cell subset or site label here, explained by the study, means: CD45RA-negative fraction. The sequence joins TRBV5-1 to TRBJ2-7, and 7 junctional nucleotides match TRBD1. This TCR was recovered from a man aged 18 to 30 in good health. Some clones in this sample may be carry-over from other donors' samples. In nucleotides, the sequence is TGCGCCAGCAGCTTGGAGACAGGGTTACACGAGCAGTACTTC. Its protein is CASSLETGLHEQYF.